This T cell receptor beta chain was sequenced for a study of T cells in localized non-small cell lung cancer. Turning to this clone: Its antigen remains unknown.

Study observations and caveats: Uninvolved adjacent lung had the highest recorded T cell clonality, with tumor below it.

Method: immunoSEQ multiplex PCR; TCRdb's copy keeps in-frame clones and lacks some. The data show some 140,000 clones, 70% to 90% seen once. The TCR comes from a female donor older than 55 with stage I lung adenocarcinoma. The sequences come from peripheral blood, collected before any cancer treatment.

The CDR3 loop reads CASSVGGLAADTQYF. The CDR3 DNA is TGTGCCAGCAGCGTAGGAGGACTAGCCGCAGATACGCAGTATTTT. V is TRBV9 and J is TRBJ2-3; 8 bases fit TRBD2. Unmatched junction bases numbered 4, after V lost 0 bases and J lost 4 bases. From germline, CDR1 is SGDLS and CDR2 YYNGEE. The CDR3 runs 15 residues.